The text below deals with one TCR beta chain. Trimming took 8 bases from V and 4 from J; bases not matched to a gene: 6. Germline V gives CDR1 SGHTA, CDR2 FQGNSA. The CDR3 spans 13 residues. The data stem from a study of blood T cell repertoires in COVID-19. Per the original data handling: Estimates of nucleated cell counts were drawn from the amplification of reference gene primers. Only in-frame clones appear in the TCRdb table, and some are missing; sequencing was by immunoSEQ multiplex PCR. V and J calls and clone size follow that table, whereas D and trimming were derived from the DNA. The sample includes around 250,000 clones, around 88% of them seen just once.

The receptor was isolated from a man older than 75 with acute or convalescent COVID-19. Sequences were obtained from peripheral blood. The chain combines TRBV7-2 with TRBJ1-1, with 8 nucleotides matching TRBD1. The CDR3 is CASSGQALTEAFF. The CDR3 DNA follows: TGTGCCAGCTCGGGACAGGCCCTCACTGAAGCTTTCTTT. Filled out from reference TRBV7-2 and TRBJ1-1, the complete variable domain reads GAGVSQSPSNKVTEKGKDVELRCDPISGHTALYWYRQSLGQGLEFLIYFQGNSAPDKSGLPSDRFSAERTGGSVSTLTIQRTQQEDSAVYLCASSGQALTEAFFGQGTRLTVV.